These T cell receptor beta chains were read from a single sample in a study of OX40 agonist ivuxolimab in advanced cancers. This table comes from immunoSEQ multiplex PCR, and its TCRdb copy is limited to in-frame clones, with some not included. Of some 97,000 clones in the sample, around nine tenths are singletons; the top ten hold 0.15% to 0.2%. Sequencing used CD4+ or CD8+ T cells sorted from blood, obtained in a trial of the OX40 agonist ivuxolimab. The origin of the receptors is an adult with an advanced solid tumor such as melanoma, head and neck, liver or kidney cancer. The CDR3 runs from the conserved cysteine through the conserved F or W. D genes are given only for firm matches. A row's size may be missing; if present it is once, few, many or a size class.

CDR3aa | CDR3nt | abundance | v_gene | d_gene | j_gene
CASGTGPGNTIYF | TGTGCCAGCGGCACAGGGCCGGGAAACACCATATATTTT | once | TRBV2 | . | TRBJ1-3
CASSQMGTGTETQYF | TGCGCCAGCAGCCAAATGGGGACGGGGACCGAGACCCAGTACTTC | . | TRBV4-1 | . | TRBJ2-5
CAWKIFGTGNYGYTF | TGTGCCTGGAAAATCTTCGGGACAGGGAACTATGGCTACACCTTC | . | TRBV30 | TRBD1 | TRBJ1-2
CASSLGQVETQYF | TGTGCCAGTAGTCTCGGACAGGTAGAGACCCAGTACTTC | . | TRBV19 | TRBD1 | TRBJ2-5
CASSKAKQGEVDTEAFF | TGTGCCAGCAGCAAAGCCAAACAGGGTGAGGTGGACACTGAAGCTTTCTTT | . | TRBV21-1 | . | TRBJ1-1
CASSVDSPNTDTQYF | TGTGCCAGCAGCGTAGACAGTCCCAACACAGATACGCAGTATTTT | . | TRBV7-9 | . | TRBJ2-3
CAWADRARTPLHF | TGTGCCTGGGCGGACAGGGCTCGCACACCCCTCCACTTT | few | TRBV30 | TRBD1 | TRBJ1-6
CASSETGELFF | TGTGCCAGCAGTGAAACCGGGGAGCTGTTTTTT | . | TRBV2 | . | TRBJ2-2
CASSLADRFTNIQYF | TGTGCCAGCAGCTTAGCGGACAGGTTCACAAACATTCAGTACTTC | . | TRBV7-8 | TRBD1 | TRBJ2-4
CASSQNLAGGYNEQFF | TGTGCCAGCTCCCAAAATCTAGCGGGGGGCTACAATGAGCAGTTCTTC | . | TRBV18 | TRBD2 | TRBJ2-1
CASSLTPLTNTEAFF | TGTGCCAGCAGTTTAACGCCCCTCACAAACACTGAAGCTTTCTTT | . | TRBV27 | . | TRBJ1-1
CASSQDLRGTPLHF | TGCGCCAGCAGCCAAGATCTGAGGGGGACACCCCTCCACTTT | . | TRBV4-1 | . | TRBJ1-6
CAWSYYNEQFF | TGTGCCTGGAGTTATTACAATGAGCAGTTCTTC | . | TRBV30 | . | TRBJ2-1
CASSGTGLYEQYF | TGTGCCAGCAGTGGGACAGGGCTCTACGAGCAGTACTTC | . | TRBV25-1 | TRBD1 | TRBJ2-7
CASSFGTTQPYEQYF | TGTGCCAGCAGCTTTGGGACTACCCAACCCTACGAGCAGTACTTC | once | TRBV5-4 | TRBD2 | TRBJ2-7
CAWSPVLETQYF | TGTGCCTGGAGTCCGGTTCTTGAGACCCAGTACTTC | . | TRBV30 | . | TRBJ2-5
CASSSGRAADTQYF | TGTGCCAGCAGCTCAGGACGAGCAGCAGATACGCAGTATTTT | . | TRBV7-8 | . | TRBJ2-3
CASSFGGSYGYTF | TGTGCCAGCAGTTTCGGGGGCTCCTATGGCTACACCTTC | . | TRBV6-5 | . | TRBJ1-2
CASSLAKRQGLREKLFF | TGCGCCAGCAGCTTGGCCAAAAGACAGGGGCTGCGAGAAAAACTGTTTTTT | . | TRBV5-1 | TRBD1 | TRBJ1-4
CASSIRTVYGYTF | TGTGCCAGTAGTATCCGGACGGTTTACGGCTACACCTTC | once | TRBV19 | . | TRBJ1-2
CASSLRGYQETQYF | TGCGCCAGCAGCTTGCGGGGCTACCAAGAGACCCAGTACTTC | . | TRBV5-1 | . | TRBJ2-5
CATSYPGTVGETQYF | TGTGCCACCAGCTATCCCGGGACGGTCGGGGAGACCCAGTACTTC | . | TRBV15 | . | TRBJ2-5
CASSFSAQPLTEAFF | TGTGCCAGCAGCTTTTCGGCACAACCTCTCACTGAAGCTTTCTTT | . | TRBV5-6 | . | TRBJ1-1
CVSSQIRGEKLFF | TGCGTCAGCAGCCAAATTCGCGGGGAAAAACTGTTTTTT | . | TRBV4-1 | . | TRBJ1-4
CASSLGTAMRPQHF | TGTGCCAGCAGCTTGGGGACTGCCATGCGGCCCCAGCATTTT | . | TRBV5-5 | . | TRBJ1-5
CVRSLGASDAEAFF | TGTGTCAGAAGCCTTGGCGCCTCGGACGCTGAAGCTTTCTTT | few | TRBV7-5 | . | TRBJ1-1
CASSYGGDLQRGYTF | TGTGCCAGCAGTTACGGCGGGGACCTTCAGCGGGGCTACACCTTC | . | TRBV6-5 | . | TRBJ1-2
CASSYSGRGEPQHF | TGTGCCAGCAGTTACTCGGGGCGGGGGGAGCCCCAGCATTTT | . | TRBV6-6 | . | TRBJ1-5
CASSIGAGGPKNIQYF | TGTGCCAGTAGTATAGGGGCAGGGGGACCCAAAAACATTCAGTACTTC | . | TRBV19 | TRBD1 | TRBJ2-4
CASSSGPYNEQFF | TGTGCCAGCAGCTCAGGCCCCTACAATGAGCAGTTCTTC | once | TRBV5-6 | . | TRBJ2-1
CASSQAVGATNEKLFF | TGTGCCAGCAGCCAAGCGGTGGGAGCAACTAATGAAAAACTGTTTTTT | once | TRBV4-2 | . | TRBJ1-4
CASSIGRENYEQYF | TGTGCCAGTAGTATAGGGCGGGAAAACTACGAGCAGTACTTC | . | TRBV19 | . | TRBJ2-7
CASRKGSGRPPSTDTQYF | TGTGCCAGCAGAAAGGGGAGCGGGAGGCCCCCTAGCACAGATACGCAGTATTTT | . | TRBV27 | TRBD2 | TRBJ2-3
CASSTLMGITDTQYF | TGTGCCAGTAGTACCCTCATGGGTATCACAGATACGCAGTATTTT | few | TRBV19 | . | TRBJ2-3
CASSSGMNTEAFF | TGTGCCAGCAGCTCCGGGATGAACACTGAAGCTTTCTTT | . | TRBV28 | . | TRBJ1-1
CASSPHTSGELFF | TGTGCCAGCAGCCCACATACCTCCGGGGAGCTGTTTTTT | . | TRBV9 | . | TRBJ2-2
CASSLGVSEQFF | TGTGCCAGCAGTTTGGGGGTTAGTGAGCAGTTCTTC | . | TRBV27 | . | TRBJ2-1
CASSTRTGVNQPQHF | TGTGCCAGTAGTACGCGGACAGGGGTCAATCAGCCCCAGCATTTT | . | TRBV19 | TRBD1 | TRBJ1-5
CASSSSEEQFF | TGTGCCAGCAGTTCATCTGAAGAGCAGTTCTTC | . | TRBV27 | . | TRBJ2-1
CASSLGIAAKGEQYF | TGTGCCAGCAGCTTAGGCATCGCAGCTAAGGGCGAGCAGTACTTC | . | TRBV11-1 | . | TRBJ2-7
CASSLGVANTEAFF | TGTGCCAGCAGCTTGGGTGTAGCGAACACTGAAGCTTTCTTT | . | TRBV5-4 | . | TRBJ1-1
CASSPGTVRNTIYF | TGTGCCAGCTCACCAGGGACAGTTCGAAACACCATATATTTT | . | TRBV18 | TRBD1 | TRBJ1-3
CASSFQPNTGNEQFF | TGCGCCAGCAGCTTCCAACCGAACACAGGGAATGAGCAGTTCTTC | . | TRBV5-1 | . | TRBJ2-1
CASSLEPGVETQYF | TGTGCCAGTAGTTTGGAACCGGGCGTAGAGACCCAGTACTTC | . | TRBV19 | . | TRBJ2-5
CASSSLGALAGAHNEQFF | TGTGCCAGCAGTTCCCTCGGGGCACTAGCGGGAGCCCACAATGAGCAGTTCTTC | . | TRBV28 | TRBD2 | TRBJ2-1
CASMGYPGEPQHF | TGTGCCAGTATGGGCTACCCGGGGGAGCCCCAGCATTTT | few | TRBV19 | . | TRBJ1-5
CASSRLAGGETQYF | TGTGCCAGCAGCCGACTAGCGGGAGGAGAGACCCAGTACTTC | . | TRBV27 | TRBD2 | TRBJ2-5
CASSKITGTRFSYEQYF | TGTGCCAGCAGCAAAATTACCGGGACAAGATTCTCCTACGAGCAGTACTTC | . | TRBV7-6 | . | TRBJ2-7
CASSFGVGRYNEQFF | TGCGCCAGCAGCTTTGGGGTCGGAAGATACAATGAGCAGTTCTTC | . | TRBV5-1 | . | TRBJ2-1
CASSPVINTGELFF | TGCGCCAGCAGCCCGGTAATTAACACCGGGGAGCTGTTTTTT | . | TRBV5-1 | . | TRBJ2-2
CASSEVSNQETQYF | TGTGCCAGCAGTGAAGTTAGCAACCAAGAGACCCAGTACTTC | . | TRBV6-1 | . | TRBJ2-5
CASSLREVQNTEAFF | TGTGCCAGCAGTCTCCGCGAGGTGCAGAACACTGAAGCTTTCTTT | few | TRBV2 | . | TRBJ1-1
CSVVYSTDTQYF | TGCAGCGTTGTCTACAGCACAGATACGCAGTATTTT | . | TRBV29-1 | . | TRBJ2-3
CASGWGGGYGYTF | TGTGCCAGCGGGTGGGGCGGGGGCTATGGCTACACCTTC | . | TRBV28 | . | TRBJ1-2
CASSPRTSGAFGYEQYF | TGTGCCAGCAGCCCGAGGACTAGCGGGGCGTTCGGCTACGAGCAGTACTTC | . | TRBV5-6 | TRBD2 | TRBJ2-7
CASSLGEGMNTGELFF | TGTGCCAGCAGCTTGGGAGAGGGAATGAACACCGGGGAGCTGTTTTTT | . | TRBV5-6 | . | TRBJ2-2